This T cell receptor beta chain was captured by sequencing in a study of blood T cell repertoires in COVID-19. Profiled with immunoSEQ multiplex PCR; TCRdb holds only in-frame clones, not every one. The sample lists approximately 75,000 clones, around four fifths occurring once. The CDR3 has 16 residues. Germline V gene data show CDR1 as SNHLY and CDR2 as FYNNEI. The V and J ends lost 2 bases and 2 bases, in that order; junction bases with no gene match: 2. The genes are TRBV2 and TRBJ2-5; TRBD2 aligns across 13 bases. The clonotype originates from a woman at least 80 years old with acute or convalescent COVID-19. The sequenced sample consisted of peripheral blood. The CDR3 bases are TGTGCCAGCAGTGAACTGGGACTAGCGGGGCAAGAGACCCAGTACTTC. As protein: CASSELGLAGQETQYF.